These 6 T cell receptor beta chains came from one sample sequenced in a study of blood T cell repertoires in COVID-19. The data were produced by immunoSEQ multiplex PCR, yet TCRdb's version contains in-frame clones alone and is incomplete. The sample contains tens of thousands of clones, roughly 88% of which appear only once. Sequenced: peripheral blood. Every receptor here comes from a man aged 60 to 69 with acute or convalescent COVID-19.

This sequence joins TRBV28 and TRBJ1-4, with 8 bases identical to TRBD1. J lost 7 bases, V lost 6 bases, and 4 bases had no gene match. CDR1 MDHEN and CDR2 SYDVKM come from the germline V gene. The CDR3 has 13 residues. The CDR3 coding sequence is TGTGCCAGCAGCCCGGGACAGGCTGAAAAACTGTTTTTT. Amino acids: CASSPGQAEKLFF.

In DNA form, the CDR3 reads TGTGCCAGCAGCTTAGCGTCTGTGTTGCAGGAATCACCCCTCCACTTT. This encodes CASSLASVLQESPLHF. This chain links TRBV7-9 with TRBJ1-6; no clear D gene. This CDR3 has 16 amino acids. V lost 0 bases to trimming and J lost 10 bases, with 16 bases between them. CDR1 and CDR2 from the germline V gene are SEHNR and FQNEAQ (reference sequence).

The J gene is TRBJ2-3, the V gene TRBV7-2, with TRBD2 identical over 14 bases. Per the germline V gene, CDR1 is SGHTA and CDR2 is FQGNSA. V was clipped by 5 bases and J by 3 bases; unmatched bases: 10. CDR3 length: 18 amino acids. This CDR3 is CASSLRLAGGIRTDTQYF. For the CDR3, the DNA is TGTGCCAGCAGCCTCCGACTAGCGGGGGGGATACGGACAGATACGCAGTATTTT.

This clone came up a few times. The chain links TRBV11-2 to TRBJ2-1; TRBD2 agrees at 7 bases. CDR1 is SGHAT and CDR2 is FQNNGV in the germline V gene. This CDR3 is 17 amino acids long. V was pared by 0 bases and J by 0 bases, with 5 bases of the junction left unmatched. CDR3 residues: CASSLDRAGRSYNEQFF. The CDR3 DNA follows: TGTGCCAGCAGCTTAGATCGAGCGGGGCGCTCCTACAATGAGCAGTTCTTC.

This clone was observed a handful of times. The chain recombines TRBV11-2 with TRBJ2-5, with D unresolved. CDR1 is SGHAT and CDR2 is FQNNGV in the germline V gene. V was trimmed by 2 bases and J by 5 bases, leaving 12 bases between them. This CDR3 has 14 amino acids. As DNA, the CDR3 is TGTGCCAGCAGCTTATCGTTGGTCGGGGAGACCCAGTACTTC. Its translation is CASSLSLVGETQYF.

This sequence joins TRBV6-5 and TRBJ1-2; possible D gene TRBD1, 5 bases. CDR3 length: 13 residues. Trimming removed 6 bases from V and 2 bases from J, with 10 bases in between. Germline V gene data show CDR1 as MNHEY and CDR2 as SVGAGI. The CDR3 is CASRPGNNYGYTF. The CDR3 DNA reads TGTGCCAGCAGGCCAGGGAACAACTATGGCTACACCTTC.